This TCR beta chain was recorded in a study of blood T cell repertoires in COVID-19. On the study more broadly: Collection of acute and convalescent COVID-19 samples took place in the United States, Italy and Spain. PBMCs, B-cell-depleted T cells, or T cells were the source of the cDNA or gDNA that made up the material.

This clone came up a few times. In the authors' methods: Nucleated cell counts were estimated from reference gene primer amplification. Clones were sequenced by immunoSEQ multiplex PCR, and TCRdb holds only the in-frame ones, with some missing. V, J and clone size derive from that table, while D and trimming were established from the DNA sequence. The data show roughly 100,000 clones, with 65% to 90% seen just once and 4% to 6% held by the top ten. This receptor was identified in a man in his sixties with acute or convalescent COVID-19. Sequences were obtained from peripheral blood.

CDR3 loop: CASSPQGAVEKLFF. CDR3 in DNA: TGTGCCAGCAGTCCACAGGGGGCTGTAGAAAAACTGTTTTTT. The rearrangement joins TRBV27 to TRBJ1-4, with 9 bases fitting TRBD1. CDR3 length equals 14 residues. Per the germline V gene, CDR1 is MNHEY and CDR2 is SMNVEV (reference sequence). The J segment lost 8 bases and the V segment lost 5 bases, leaving 6 bases of the junction unmatched.